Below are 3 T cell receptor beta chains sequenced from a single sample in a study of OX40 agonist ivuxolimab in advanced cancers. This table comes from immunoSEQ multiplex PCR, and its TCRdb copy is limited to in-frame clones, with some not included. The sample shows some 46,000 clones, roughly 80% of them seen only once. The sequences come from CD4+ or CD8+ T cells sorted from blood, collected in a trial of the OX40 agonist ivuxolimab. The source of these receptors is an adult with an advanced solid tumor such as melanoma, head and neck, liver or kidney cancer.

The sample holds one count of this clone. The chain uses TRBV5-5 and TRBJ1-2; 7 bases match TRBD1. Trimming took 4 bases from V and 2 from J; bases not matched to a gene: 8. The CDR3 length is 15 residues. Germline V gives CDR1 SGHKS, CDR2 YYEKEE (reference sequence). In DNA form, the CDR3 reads TGTGCCAGCAGCACCGGGACAGTCCTAAACTATGGCTACACCTTC. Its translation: CASSTGTVLNYGYTF.

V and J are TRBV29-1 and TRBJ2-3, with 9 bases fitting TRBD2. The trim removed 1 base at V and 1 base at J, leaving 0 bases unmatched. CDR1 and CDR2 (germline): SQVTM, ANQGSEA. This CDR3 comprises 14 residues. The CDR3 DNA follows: TGCAGCGTTGAAGGCGGGAGGGGCACAGATACGCAGTATTTT. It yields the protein CSVEGGRGTDTQYF.

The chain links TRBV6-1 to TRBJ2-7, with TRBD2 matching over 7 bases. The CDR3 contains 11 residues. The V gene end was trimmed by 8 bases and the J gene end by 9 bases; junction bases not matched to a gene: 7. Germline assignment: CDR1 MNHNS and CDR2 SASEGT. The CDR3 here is CASSRERGQYF. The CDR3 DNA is TGTGCCAGCTCGCGGGAGCGAGGGCAGTACTTC.